These 24 T cell receptor beta chains originate from one sample sequenced in a study of shared clonotypes between healthy human individuals. Assay used: immunoSEQ multiplex PCR; TCRdb lists only in-frame clones, some missing. There are some 500,000 clones in the sample; 90% to 96% occur only once, and roughly 0.06% lies in the top ten. The source material was naive CD4+ T cells sorted from blood. Subset in this sample: CD45RA+ positively selected. These receptors were taken from a woman in her twenties or thirties in good health.

This clone was found once. The chain recombines TRBV28 with TRBJ1-1; no reliable D call. There are 11 residues in the CDR3. The germline gives CDR1 MDHEN, CDR2 SYDVKM. The V gene lost 4 bases and the J gene lost 3 bases, with 3 bases spanning the gap. Written as DNA, the CDR3 is TGTGCCAGCAGTTGGTACACTGAAGCTTTCTTT. This translates into CASSWYTEAFF.

The V and J genes are TRBV10-1 and TRBJ2-2; no clear D gene. V gave up 3 bases and J gave up 10 bases, with 9 bases separating them. The germline CDR1 and CDR2 sequences are WNHNN and SYGVQD (reference sequence). The CDR3 has 12 residues. CDR3 in amino acids: CASSDTLEELFF. CDR3 in DNA: TGCGCCAGCAGTGATACCCTCGAGGAGCTGTTTTTT.

This CDR3 is CASSREPGPAYEQYF. DNA of the CDR3: TGTGCCAGCAGTCGCGAGCCGGGACCCGCGTACGAGCAGTACTTC. The V and J genes are TRBV6-6 and TRBJ2-7; D tentatively reads TRBD1 or TRBD2 (5 bases each). Germline CDR1 and CDR2: MNHNY and SVGAGI (reference sequence). V was pared by 5 bases and J by 4 bases, with 18 bases between. The length of the CDR3 is 15 residues.

The rearrangement links TRBV5-4 to TRBJ2-7; 8 bases are shared with TRBD2. Germline CDR1 SGHNT, CDR2 YYREEE (reference sequence). This CDR3 has 16 residues. V gave up 3 bases and J gave up 5 bases; unmatched junction bases: 13. CDR3 sequence: CASSWWVAGGINEQYF. The CDR3 DNA is TGTGCCAGCAGCTGGTGGGTGGCGGGAGGCATAAACGAGCAGTACTTC.

The chain joins TRBV7-2 to TRBJ2-3; D gene uncertain. This CDR3 is 14 amino acids long. Per the germline V gene, CDR1 is SGHTA and CDR2 is FQGNSA. V lost 1 base and J lost 5, with 10 bases in between. CDR3: CASSLGPSLDTQYF. Here the CDR3 DNA reads TGTGCCAGCAGCTTAGGGCCTAGTTTAGATACGCAGTATTTT.

This rearrangement joins TRBV9 to TRBJ1-3; D gene unclear. The CDR3 sequence is 15 residues long. Germline CDR1 is SGDLS and CDR2 is YYNGEE. V shed 3 bases and J shed 0 bases, with 10 bases lying between them. The CDR3 region is CASSGGSISGNTIYF. CDR3 sequence (DNA): TGTGCCAGCAGCGGAGGATCGATCTCTGGAAACACCATATATTTT. The complete variable domain, with remaining parts taken from reference TRBV9 and TRBJ1-3, reads DSGVTQTPKHLITATGQRVTLRCSPRSGDLSVYWYQQSLDQGLQFLIQYYNGEERAKGNILERFSAQQFPDLHSELNLSSLELGDSALYFCASSGGSISGNTIYFGEGSWLTVV.

The rearrangement uses TRBV9 and TRBJ2-5, with D perhaps TRBD1 or TRBD2 (5 bases each). CDR1 is SGDLS, CDR2 YYNGEE, per germline. This CDR3 contains 15 residues. Trimming stripped 1 base from V and 5 bases from J, with 15 bases between. CDR3 bases: TGTGCCAGCAGCGTAAGGGACGCAGGATGGGAGACCCAGTACTTC. This encodes CASSVRDAGWETQYF.

The rearrangement links TRBV28 to TRBJ1-2; TRBD1 might be the D (6 bases). The germline gives CDR1 MDHEN, CDR2 SYDVKM. Trimming cost V 3 bases and J 1 base, with 15 bases left between them. The CDR3 loop spans 16 amino acids. CDR3 nucleotide sequence: TGTGCCAGCAGTTTGGGGGCCGGACAGATTAACTATGGCTACACCTTC. Amino acid sequence: CASSLGAGQINYGYTF.

This clone was picked up one time. This sequence joins TRBV29-1 and TRBJ2-7, with 7 bases identical to TRBD2. The CDR3 is 14 amino acids. J gave up 2 bases and V 6 bases, and 10 bases lay outside the gene matches. Germline V gene lookup returns CDR1 SQVTM and CDR2 ANQGSEA. The CDR3 bases are TGCAGCGTCAGTAGCTGGCGGGAGCCCTACGAGCAGTACTTC. Protein: CSVSSWREPYEQYF.

The rearrangement joins TRBV28 to TRBJ1-6; no clear D gene. The CDR3 spans 13 residues. The V end was cut by 6 bases, the J end by 5 bases, with 8 bases between. CDR1 is MDHEN and CDR2 is SYDVKM in the germline V gene. The CDR3 protein is CASRQVNNSPLHF. CDR3 bases: TGTGCCAGCAGACAAGTTAATAATTCACCCCTCCACTTT.

The chain employs TRBV2 and TRBJ2-3, with D tentatively TRBD2 (5 bases). V gave up 5 bases and J gave up 1 base, with 13 bases separating them. Germline V gene data show CDR1 as SNHLY and CDR2 as FYNNEI. This CDR3 spans 15 amino acids. The CDR3 sequence: CASSIGIGGTDTQYF. The CDR3 DNA follows: TGTGCCAGCAGTATCGGGATTGGGGGCACAGATACGCAGTATTTT.

The CDR3 region has the DNA TGTGCCAGCAGTGTGCCACAGAACTATGGCTACACCTTC. Residues: CASSVPQNYGYTF. The chain links TRBV2 to TRBJ1-2; D is undetermined. Germline CDR1 is SNHLY and CDR2 is FYNNEI. The length of the CDR3 is 13 residues. Trimming removed 4 bases at V and 2 bases at J, with 8 bases between.

The chain recombines TRBV28 with TRBJ1-5, with 8 bases aligning to TRBD1. Germline-derived CDR1 and CDR2 are MDHEN and SYDVKM. V was pared by 1 base and J by 6 bases, with 8 bases of the junction left unmatched. The CDR3 is made up of 16 amino acids. The CDR3 DNA is TGTGCCAGCAGTTTATCCGGGACAGGTATGCTTCAGCCCCAGCATTTT. Protein sequence: CASSLSGTGMLQPQHF.

The chain has TRBV19 and TRBJ2-1; 13 nucleotides agree with TRBD2. Germline V gene data show CDR1 as LNHDA and CDR2 as SQIVND (reference sequence). After removal of 6 bases from V and 6 bases from J, the junction contained 14 bases not matched to a gene. CDR3 size: 18 residues. CDR3 nucleotide sequence: TGTGCCAGTAGGGTGAAAGCGTTCGGGACTAGCGGGATCAATGAGCAGTTCTTC. Translating gives CASRVKAFGTSGINEQFF.

The genes are TRBV28 and TRBJ2-7, with D unresolved. V was trimmed by 4 bases and J by 4 bases, leaving 17 bases between them. From germline, CDR1 is MDHEN and CDR2 SYDVKM. The CDR3 covers 15 residues. The CDR3 protein is CASSSPYGPIYEQYF. The DNA for the CDR3 is TGTGCCAGCAGTTCCCCCTACGGACCCATATACGAGCAGTACTTC.

This chain connects TRBV11-3 to TRBJ2-1; TRBD1 aligns across 11 bases. The V gene's germline CDR1 is SGHNT and CDR2 YENEEA. The CDR3 is 17 amino acids. Trimming removed 1 base from V and 4 bases from J; junction bases left unmatched: 6. Here the CDR3 reads CASSLGPGQGGYNEQFF. CDR3 bases: TGTGCCAGCAGCTTAGGTCCGGGACAGGGGGGTTACAATGAGCAGTTCTTC.

The chain carries TRBV27 and TRBJ1-4, with unresolved D. This CDR3 is 15 amino acids long. Per the germline V gene, CDR1 is MNHEY and CDR2 is SMNVEV (reference sequence). Trimming left V 3 bases short and J 0 bases short, with 8 bases between. The CDR3 reads CASSFQAATNEKLFF. In DNA, the CDR3 is TGTGCCAGCAGTTTCCAGGCAGCAACTAATGAAAAACTGTTTTTT.

CDR3 in DNA: TGTGCCTGGAGTGTACCCCGACAGGGGTTTGGGGCCAACGTCCTGACTTTC. Its protein is CAWSVPRQGFGANVLTF. V is TRBV30 and J is TRBJ2-6; TRBD1 aligns across 8 bases. CDR3 length: 17 amino acids. The germline CDR1 and CDR2 sequences are GTSNPN and SVGIG (reference sequence). With V trimmed by 0 bases and J by 3 bases, 7 bases remained unmatched.

This chain joins TRBV5-1 and TRBJ1-2; unclear D gene. Germline loops: CDR1 SGHRS, CDR2 YFSETQ. The CDR3 covers 14 residues. Trimming cost V 5 bases and J 3 bases, with 14 bases left between them. The chain's CDR3 is CASRYEGWDYGYTF. The CDR3 DNA is TGCGCCAGCAGATATGAAGGGTGGGACTATGGCTACACCTTC.

The chain couples TRBV29-1 to TRBJ1-3, with TRBD1 matching 9 bases. Per germline, CDR1 SQVTM and CDR2 ANQGSEA. This CDR3 has 14 residues. The junction had 8 bases not matched to a gene; V was cut back by 7 bases and J by 4 bases. The CDR3 here is CSGIQGAPGNTIYF. The CDR3, as DNA: TGCAGCGGGATACAGGGGGCGCCGGGAAACACCATATATTTT.

This clone was seen once. V and J are TRBV9 and TRBJ2-1; D remains ambiguous. V lost 0 bases, J lost 15 bases, and 16 bases lay in between. The CDR3 sequence is 13 residues long. Germline V lookup: CDR1 SGDLS, CDR2 YYNGEE. The CDR3 is CASSVATHTATFF. The CDR3 DNA sequence: TGTGCCAGCAGCGTAGCTACGCATACGGCGACGTTCTTC.

CDR3 sequence reads: CASSLGAGLSYEQYF. The CDR3 region has the DNA TGTGCCAGCAGTTTAGGAGCGGGGCTCTCCTACGAGCAGTACTTC. The V gene is TRBV28, the J gene TRBJ2-7, with 7 bases fitting TRBD2. V was pared by 2 bases and J by 0 bases, with 4 bases of the junction left unmatched. CDR1 and CDR2 (germline): MDHEN, SYDVKM. The CDR3 is 15 amino acids.

The V gene is TRBV4-2, the J gene TRBJ2-6; D ambiguous. The V gene's germline CDR1 is LGHNA and CDR2 YNFKEQ. V was shortened by 2 bases and J by 0 bases, with 2 bases between the two germline ends. The CDR3 extends over 14 amino acids. The CDR3 reads CASSQPSGANVLTF. CDR3 DNA: TGTGCCAGCAGCCAACCCTCTGGGGCCAACGTCCTGACTTTC.

This sequence joins TRBV19 and TRBJ2-7; 8 bases match TRBD1. Losses at the gene ends were 8 bases for V and 7 bases for J; bases not matched to a gene: 4. From germline, CDR1 is LNHDA and CDR2 SQIVND (reference sequence). The CDR3 covers 11 residues. The CDR3: CASDRGCEQYF. CDR3 DNA sequence: TGTGCCAGTGACAGGGGTTGTGAGCAGTACTTC. Looking up the rest from reference TRBV19 and TRBJ2-7 gives the full variable domain: DGGITQSPKYLFRKEGQNVTLSCEQNLNHDAMYWYRQDPGQGLRLIYYSQIVNDFQKGDIAEGYSVSREKKESFPLTVTSAQKNPTAFYLCASDRGCEQYFGPGTRLTVT.